This is a list of T cell receptor beta chains from one sample in a study of CD8+CD57+ T cells in acquired aplastic anemia. TCRdb independently ran MiXCR on the reads; one entry per CDR3 protein. The sample gives about 170,000 distinct CDR3 sequences, just under 65% of which show up once; about 50% is in the top ten. The specimen was sorted CD4+, CD8+, or CD8+CD57+ T cells (not recorded which) from PBMCs. The receptors come from a human donor in good health. Both conserved end residues are part of each CDR3. D genes are given only for firm matches. The size entry is marked missing in some rows and otherwise reads once, few, many or a size class.

clone_size	v_call	j_call	d_call	cdr3_nt	cdr3_aa
once	TRBV7-9	TRBJ2-2	TRBD2	TGTGCCAGCAGCCCCACAGCGGGAATGGGCACCGGGGAGCTGTTTTTT	CASSPTAGMGTGELFF
NA	TRBV10-3	TRBJ2-2	NA	TGTGCCATCACCAGGATAAACACCGGGGAGCTGTTTTTT	CAITRINTGELFF
NA	TRBV7-2	TRBJ2-2	TRBD2	TGTGCCAGCAGCGCACCGGGGGGTGCGAACACCGGGGAGCTGTTTTTT	CASSAPGGANTGELFF
NA	TRBV11-3	TRBJ2-7	NA	TGTGCCAGCAGTTGGGGGGTGCAGAGCTCCTACGAGCAGTACTTC	CASSWGVQSSYEQYF
NA	TRBV7-3	TRBJ2-5	TRBD2	TGTGCCAGCAGCCGGGAGGGAAGCGGGAGGCGAGGCGGGGAGACCCAGTACTTC	CASSREGSGRRGGETQYF
NA	TRBV10-3	TRBJ1-1	NA	TGTGCCGCACGGGGGAAGGACACTGAAGCTTTCTTT	CAARGKDTEAFF
NA	TRBV6-5	TRBJ2-2	TRBD1	TGTGCCAGCACCAGACAGGGGGTAAATTCGAACACCGGGGAGCTGTTTTTT	CASTRQGVNSNTGELFF
NA	TRBV6-5	TRBJ2-7	NA	TGTGCCAGCAGTGACGGACGAAGCTTAGCGCAGTACTTC	CASSDGRSLAQYF
NA	TRBV24-1	TRBJ1-5	TRBD1	TGTGCCACCAGTGACGCGGACAGGGACAATCAGCCCCAGCATTTT	CATSDADRDNQPQHF
few	TRBV6-2/TRBV6-3	TRBJ2-7	TRBD2	TGTGCCAGCAGTATAGCGGGAGGGTCTTACGAGCAGTACTTC	CASSIAGGSYEQYF
NA	TRBV20-1	TRBJ2-1	TRBD2	TGCAGTGCCCTCGGAGGGGGACTAGCGGGAAGTCGGGATGAGCAGTTCTTC	CSALGGGLAGSRDEQFF
NA	TRBV7-9	TRBJ1-2	TRBD1	TGTGCCAGCAGCCCAGGACAGGGAAGGGTTGATGGCTACACCTTC	CASSPGQGRVDGYTF
NA	TRBV24-1	TRBJ2-7	NA	TGTGCCACCAGTGATTGGGGGCACCCCTACGAGCAGTACTTC	CATSDWGHPYEQYF